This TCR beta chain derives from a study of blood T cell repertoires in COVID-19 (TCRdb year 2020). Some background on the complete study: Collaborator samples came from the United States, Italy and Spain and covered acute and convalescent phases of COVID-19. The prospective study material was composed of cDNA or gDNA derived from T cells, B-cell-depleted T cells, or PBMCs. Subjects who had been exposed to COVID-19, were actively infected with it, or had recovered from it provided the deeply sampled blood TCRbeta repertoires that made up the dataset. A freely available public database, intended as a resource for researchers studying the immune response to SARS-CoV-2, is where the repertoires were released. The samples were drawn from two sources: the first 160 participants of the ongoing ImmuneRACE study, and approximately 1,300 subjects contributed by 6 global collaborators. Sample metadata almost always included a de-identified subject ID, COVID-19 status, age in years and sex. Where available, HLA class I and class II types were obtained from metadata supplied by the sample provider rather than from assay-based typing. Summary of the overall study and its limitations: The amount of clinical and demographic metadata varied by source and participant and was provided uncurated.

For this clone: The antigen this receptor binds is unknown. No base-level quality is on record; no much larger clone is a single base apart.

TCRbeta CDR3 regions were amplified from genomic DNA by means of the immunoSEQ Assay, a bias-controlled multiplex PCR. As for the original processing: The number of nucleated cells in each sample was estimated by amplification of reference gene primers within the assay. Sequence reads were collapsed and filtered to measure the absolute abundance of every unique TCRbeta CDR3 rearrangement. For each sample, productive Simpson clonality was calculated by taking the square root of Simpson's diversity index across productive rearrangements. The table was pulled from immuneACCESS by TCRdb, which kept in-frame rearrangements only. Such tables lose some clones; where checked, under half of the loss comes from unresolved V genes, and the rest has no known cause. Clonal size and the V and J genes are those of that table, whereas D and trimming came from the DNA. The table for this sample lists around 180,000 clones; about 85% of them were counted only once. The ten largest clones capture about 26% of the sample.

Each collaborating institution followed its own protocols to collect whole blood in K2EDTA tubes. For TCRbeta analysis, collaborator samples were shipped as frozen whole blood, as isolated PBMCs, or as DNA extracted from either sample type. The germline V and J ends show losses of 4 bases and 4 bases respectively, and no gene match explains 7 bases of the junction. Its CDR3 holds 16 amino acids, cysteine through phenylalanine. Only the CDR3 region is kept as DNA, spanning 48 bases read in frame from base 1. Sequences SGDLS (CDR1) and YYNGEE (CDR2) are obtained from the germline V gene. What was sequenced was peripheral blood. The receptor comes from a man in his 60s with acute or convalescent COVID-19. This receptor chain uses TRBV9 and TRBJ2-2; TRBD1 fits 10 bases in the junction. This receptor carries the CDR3 CASSSQTGGGTGELFF. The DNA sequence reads TGTGCCAGCAGCTCTCAGACAGGGGGCGGCACCGGGGAGCTGTTTTTT.